This TCR beta chain was found in a study of blood T cell repertoires in COVID-19. About the research overall: Nucleic acid was either cDNA or gDNA, and it came from T cells, B-cell-depleted T cells, or PBMCs.

Trimming took 7 bases from V and 3 from J; bases not matched to a gene: 8. Germline lookup yields CDR1 KGHSH and CDR2 LQKENI. The CDR3 runs to 15 residues. Clones were read by immunoSEQ multiplex PCR, and TCRdb kept only the in-frame ones, dropping some. The sample has about 250,000 clones, roughly 89% seen once. The genes are TRBV18 and TRBJ2-3, with 9 positions matching TRBD2. This receptor was taken from a man aged 40-55 years who had recovered from COVID-19. The sequenced material came from PBMCs or T cells enriched from blood (not recorded which). CDR3: CASLSSSGTTDTQYF. Here the CDR3 DNA reads TGTGCCAGCTTAAGTTCTAGCGGGACAACAGATACGCAGTATTTT. The full variable domain, rest sourced from reference TRBV18 and TRBJ2-3, is NAGVMQNPRHLVRRRGQEARLRCSPMKGHSHVYWYRQLPEEGLKFMVYLQKENIIDESGMPKERFSAEFPKEGPSILRIQQVVRGDSAAYFCASLSSSGTTDTQYFGPGTRLTVL.